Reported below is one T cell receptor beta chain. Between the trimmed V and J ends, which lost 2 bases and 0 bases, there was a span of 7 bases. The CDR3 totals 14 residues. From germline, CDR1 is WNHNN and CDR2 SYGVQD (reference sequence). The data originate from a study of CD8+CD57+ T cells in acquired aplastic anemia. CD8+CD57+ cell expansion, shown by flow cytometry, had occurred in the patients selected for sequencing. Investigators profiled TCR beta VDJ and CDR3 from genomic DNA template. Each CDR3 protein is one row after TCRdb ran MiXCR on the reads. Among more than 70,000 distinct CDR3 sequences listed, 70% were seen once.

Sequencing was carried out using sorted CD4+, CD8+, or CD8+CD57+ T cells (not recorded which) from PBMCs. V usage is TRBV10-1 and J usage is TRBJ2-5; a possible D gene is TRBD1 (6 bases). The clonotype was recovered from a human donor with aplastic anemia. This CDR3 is CASSERDNQETQYF. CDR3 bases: TGCGCCAGCAGTGAGAGGGACAACCAAGAGACCCAGTACTTC.